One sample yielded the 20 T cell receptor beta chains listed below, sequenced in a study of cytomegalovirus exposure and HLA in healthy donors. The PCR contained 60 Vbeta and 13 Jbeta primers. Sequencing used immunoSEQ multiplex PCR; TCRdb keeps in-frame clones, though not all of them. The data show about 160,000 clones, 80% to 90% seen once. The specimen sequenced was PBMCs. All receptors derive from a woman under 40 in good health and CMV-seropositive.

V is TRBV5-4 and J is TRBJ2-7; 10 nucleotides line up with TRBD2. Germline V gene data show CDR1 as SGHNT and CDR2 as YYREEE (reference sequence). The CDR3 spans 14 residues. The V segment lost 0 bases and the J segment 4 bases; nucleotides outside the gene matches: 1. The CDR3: CASSLELAGYEQYF. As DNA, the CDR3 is TGTGCCAGCAGCTTGGAACTAGCGGGGTACGAGCAGTACTTC.

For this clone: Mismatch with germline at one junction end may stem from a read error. The CDR3, as DNA: TGCGTCAGCAGCTGGCGACAGTCTAATCAGCAGAATAGCAATCAGCCCCAGCATTTT. Protein product: CVSSWRQSNQQNSNQPQHF. The gene calls are TRBV5-1 and TRBJ1-5; TRBD1 is a possible D gene (5 bases). Germline CDR1 is SGHRS and CDR2 is YFSETQ. This CDR3 is 19 amino acids long.

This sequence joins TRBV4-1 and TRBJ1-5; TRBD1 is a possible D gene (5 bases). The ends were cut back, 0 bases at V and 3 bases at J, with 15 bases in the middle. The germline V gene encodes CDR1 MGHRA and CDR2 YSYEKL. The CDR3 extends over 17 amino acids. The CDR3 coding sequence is TGCGCCAGCAGCCAAGATCTGAGGGGAGGGTTCAATCAGCCCCAGCATTTT. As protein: CASSQDLRGGFNQPQHF.

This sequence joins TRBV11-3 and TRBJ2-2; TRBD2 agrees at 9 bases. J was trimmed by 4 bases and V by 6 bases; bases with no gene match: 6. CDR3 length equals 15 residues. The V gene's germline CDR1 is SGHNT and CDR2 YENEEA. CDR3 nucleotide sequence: TGTGCCAGCAGATCATTAGCGGGGGTCACCGGGGAGCTGTTTTTT. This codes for CASRSLAGVTGELFF.

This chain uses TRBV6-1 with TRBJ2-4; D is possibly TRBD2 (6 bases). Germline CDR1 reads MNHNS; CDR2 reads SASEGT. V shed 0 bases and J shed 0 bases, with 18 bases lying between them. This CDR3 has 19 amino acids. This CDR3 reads CASSEAAGTVSIAKNIQYF. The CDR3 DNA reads TGTGCCAGCAGTGAAGCGGCGGGGACGGTTTCCATAGCCAAAAACATTCAGTACTTC.

CDR3 loop: CASSLGGRQDTQYF. The CDR3 nucleotides read TGCGCCAGCAGCTTGGGTGGGCGCCAAGATACGCAGTATTTT. The chain combines TRBV5-1 with TRBJ2-3, with D unresolved. Trimming removed 0 bases at V and 5 bases at J, with 10 bases between. Germline CDR1 reads SGHRS; CDR2 reads YFSETQ. This CDR3 spans 14 amino acids.

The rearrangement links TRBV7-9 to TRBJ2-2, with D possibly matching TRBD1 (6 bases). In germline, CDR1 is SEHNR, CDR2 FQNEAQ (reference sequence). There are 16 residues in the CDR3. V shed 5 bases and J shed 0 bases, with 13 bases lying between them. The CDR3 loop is CASSPRQVANTGELFF. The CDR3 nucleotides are TGTGCCAGCAGCCCCCGACAGGTAGCGAACACCGGGGAGCTGTTTTTT.

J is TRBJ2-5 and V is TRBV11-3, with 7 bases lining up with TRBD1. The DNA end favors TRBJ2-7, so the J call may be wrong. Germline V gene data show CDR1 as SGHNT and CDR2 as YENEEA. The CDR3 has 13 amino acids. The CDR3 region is CASSVRDSYEQYF. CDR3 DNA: TGTGCCAGCAGCGTCCGGGACAGCTACGAGCAGTACTTC.

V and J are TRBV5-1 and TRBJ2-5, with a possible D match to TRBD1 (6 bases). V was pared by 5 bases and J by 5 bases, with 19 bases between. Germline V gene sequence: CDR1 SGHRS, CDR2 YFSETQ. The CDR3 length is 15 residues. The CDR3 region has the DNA TGCGCCAGCAGTTATTCTCAGGGGAACGGGGAGACCCAGTACTTC. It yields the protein CASSYSQGNGETQYF.

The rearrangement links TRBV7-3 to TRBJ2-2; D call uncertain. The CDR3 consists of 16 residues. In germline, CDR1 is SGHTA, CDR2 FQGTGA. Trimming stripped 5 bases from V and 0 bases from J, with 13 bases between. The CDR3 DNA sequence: TGTGCCAGCAGCCCTTCTTCGACTCCGAACACCGGGGAGCTGTTTTTT. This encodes CASSPSSTPNTGELFF.

CDR3 DNA sequence: TGCGCCAGCAGCCAAGATGAGGGCCCAGGTGAAGCTTTCTTT. Encoded protein: CASSQDEGPGEAFF. V and J are TRBV4-1 and TRBJ1-1; D is uncertain. Germline V gene lookup returns CDR1 MGHRA and CDR2 YSYEKL. V was pared by 0 bases and J by 7 bases, with 12 bases between. The CDR3 covers 14 residues.

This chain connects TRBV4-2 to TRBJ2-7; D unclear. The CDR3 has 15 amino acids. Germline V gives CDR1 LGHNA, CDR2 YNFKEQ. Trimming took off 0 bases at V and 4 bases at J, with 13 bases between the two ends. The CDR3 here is CASSQDTGEYYEQYF. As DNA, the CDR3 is TGTGCCAGCAGCCAAGATACTGGAGAGTATTACGAGCAGTACTTC.

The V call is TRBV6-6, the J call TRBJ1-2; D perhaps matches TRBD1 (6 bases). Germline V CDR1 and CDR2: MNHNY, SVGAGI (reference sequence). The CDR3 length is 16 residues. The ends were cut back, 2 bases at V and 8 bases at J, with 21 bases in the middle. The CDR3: CASSYPKTGSLLGYTF. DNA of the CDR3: TGTGCCAGCAGTTACCCTAAGACAGGCTCTTTACTGGGCTACACCTTC.

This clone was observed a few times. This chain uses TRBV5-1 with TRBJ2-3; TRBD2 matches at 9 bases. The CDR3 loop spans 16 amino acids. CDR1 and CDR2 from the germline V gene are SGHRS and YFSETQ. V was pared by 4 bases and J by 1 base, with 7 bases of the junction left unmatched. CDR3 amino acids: CASSTEASGGTDTQYF. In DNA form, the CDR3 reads TGCGCCAGCAGCACGGAGGCTAGCGGGGGCACAGATACGCAGTATTTT.

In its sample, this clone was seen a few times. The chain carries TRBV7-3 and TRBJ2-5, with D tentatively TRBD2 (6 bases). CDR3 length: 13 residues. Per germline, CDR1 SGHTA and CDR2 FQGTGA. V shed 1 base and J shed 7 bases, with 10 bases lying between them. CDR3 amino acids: CASSLREEGTQYF. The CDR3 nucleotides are TGTGCCAGCAGCTTAAGGGAGGAGGGGACCCAGTACTTC.

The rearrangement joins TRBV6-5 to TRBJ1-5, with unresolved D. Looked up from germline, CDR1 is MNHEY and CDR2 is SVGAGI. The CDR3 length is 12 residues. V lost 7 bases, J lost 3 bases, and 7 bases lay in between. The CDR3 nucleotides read TGTGCCAGCAACCGACTCAATCAGCCCCAGCATTTT. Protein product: CASNRLNQPQHF.

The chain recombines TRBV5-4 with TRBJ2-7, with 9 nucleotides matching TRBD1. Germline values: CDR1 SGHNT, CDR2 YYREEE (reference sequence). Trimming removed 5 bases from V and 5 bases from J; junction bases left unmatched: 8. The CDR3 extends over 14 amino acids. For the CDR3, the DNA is TGTGCCAGCAGTTTACAGGGGGCGAGGAACGAGCAGTACTTC. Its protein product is CASSLQGARNEQYF.

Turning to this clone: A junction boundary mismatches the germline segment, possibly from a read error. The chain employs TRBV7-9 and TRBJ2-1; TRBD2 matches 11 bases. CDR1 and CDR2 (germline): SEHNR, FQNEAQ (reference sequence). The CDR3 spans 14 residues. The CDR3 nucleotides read TGTTCCAGCAGCCTTCTAGCGGGGGGTTATGAGCAGTTCTTC. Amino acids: CSSSLLAGGYEQFF. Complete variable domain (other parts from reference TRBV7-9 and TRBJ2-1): DTGVSQNPRHKITKRGQNVTFRCDPISEHNRLYWYRQTLGQGPEFLTYFQNEAQLEKSRLLSDRFSAERPKGSFSTLEIQRTEQGDSAMYLCSSSLLAGGYEQFFGPGTRLTVL.

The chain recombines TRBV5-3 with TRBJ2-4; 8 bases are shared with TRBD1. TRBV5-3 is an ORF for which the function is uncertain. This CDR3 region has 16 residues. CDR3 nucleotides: TGTCAGCCAGAGGGGGTACAGGGGGTGGCCAAAAACATTCAGTACTTC. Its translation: CQPEGVQGVAKNIQYF.

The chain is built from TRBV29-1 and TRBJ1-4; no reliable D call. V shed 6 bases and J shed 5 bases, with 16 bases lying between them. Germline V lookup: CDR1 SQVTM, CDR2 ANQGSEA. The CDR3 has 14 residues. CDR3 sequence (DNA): TGCAGCGTCACCTCCGGGATTCAGAATGAAAAACTGTTTTTT. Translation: CSVTSGIQNEKLFF.